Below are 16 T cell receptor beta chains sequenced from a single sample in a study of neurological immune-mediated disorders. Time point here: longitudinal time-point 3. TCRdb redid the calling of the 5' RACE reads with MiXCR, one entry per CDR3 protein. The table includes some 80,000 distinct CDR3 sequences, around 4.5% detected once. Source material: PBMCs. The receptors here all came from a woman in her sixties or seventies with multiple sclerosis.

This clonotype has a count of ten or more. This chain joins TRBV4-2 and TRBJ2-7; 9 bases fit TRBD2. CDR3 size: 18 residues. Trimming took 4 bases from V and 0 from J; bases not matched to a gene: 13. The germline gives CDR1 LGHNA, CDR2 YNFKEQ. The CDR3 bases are TGTGCCAGCAGCCTCAGGGGTGCTAGCGGGGAATACTCCTACGAGCAGTACTTC. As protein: CASSLRGASGEYSYEQYF.

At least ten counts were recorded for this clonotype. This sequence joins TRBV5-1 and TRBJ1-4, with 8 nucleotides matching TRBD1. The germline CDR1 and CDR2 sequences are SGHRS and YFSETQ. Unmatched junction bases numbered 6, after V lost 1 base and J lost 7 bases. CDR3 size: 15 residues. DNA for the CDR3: TGCGCCAGCAGCTTGCCGACAGGGGTTCCTGAAAAACTGTTTTTT. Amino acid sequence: CASSLPTGVPEKLFF.

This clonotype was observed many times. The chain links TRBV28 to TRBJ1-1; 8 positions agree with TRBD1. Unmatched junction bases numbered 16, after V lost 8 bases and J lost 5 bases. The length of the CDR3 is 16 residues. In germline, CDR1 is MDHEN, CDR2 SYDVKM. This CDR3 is CASGLSGQAINTEAFF. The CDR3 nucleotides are TGTGCCAGCGGACTTTCGGGACAGGCTATTAATACTGAAGCTTTCTTT.

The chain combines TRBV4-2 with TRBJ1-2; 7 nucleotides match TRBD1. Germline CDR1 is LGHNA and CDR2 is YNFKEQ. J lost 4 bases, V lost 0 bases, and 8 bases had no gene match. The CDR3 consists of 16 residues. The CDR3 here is CASSQDQQGLIYGYTF. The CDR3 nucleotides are TGTGCCAGCAGCCAAGACCAACAGGGGCTTATCTATGGCTACACCTTC.

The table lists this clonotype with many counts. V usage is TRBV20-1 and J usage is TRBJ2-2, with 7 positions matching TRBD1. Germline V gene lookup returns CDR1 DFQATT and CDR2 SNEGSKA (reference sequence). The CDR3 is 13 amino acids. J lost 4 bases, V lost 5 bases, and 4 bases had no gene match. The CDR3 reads CSARDSLTGELFF. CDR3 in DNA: TGCAGTGCTCGGGACAGCCTCACCGGGGAGCTGTTTTTT.

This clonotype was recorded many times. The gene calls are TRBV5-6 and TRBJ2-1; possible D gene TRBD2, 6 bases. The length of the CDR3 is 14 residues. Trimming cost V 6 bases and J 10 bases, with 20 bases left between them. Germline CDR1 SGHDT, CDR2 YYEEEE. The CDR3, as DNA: TGTGCCAGCATGATTAGCGGTGCCCATGGGGAGCAGTTCTTC. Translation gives CASMISGAHGEQFF.

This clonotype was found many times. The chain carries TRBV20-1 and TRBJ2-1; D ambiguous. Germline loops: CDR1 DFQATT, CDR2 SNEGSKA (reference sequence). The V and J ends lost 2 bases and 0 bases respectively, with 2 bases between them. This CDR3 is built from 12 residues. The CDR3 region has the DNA TGCAGTGCTAGACGCTCCTACAATGAGCAGTTCTTC. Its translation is CSARRSYNEQFF.

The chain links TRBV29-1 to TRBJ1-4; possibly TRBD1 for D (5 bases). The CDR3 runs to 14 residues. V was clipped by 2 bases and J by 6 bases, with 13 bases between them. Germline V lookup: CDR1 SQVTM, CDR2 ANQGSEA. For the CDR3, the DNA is TGCAGCGTTGAATTCGGGGGAGTGGATGAAAAACTGTTTTTT. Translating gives CSVEFGGVDEKLFF.

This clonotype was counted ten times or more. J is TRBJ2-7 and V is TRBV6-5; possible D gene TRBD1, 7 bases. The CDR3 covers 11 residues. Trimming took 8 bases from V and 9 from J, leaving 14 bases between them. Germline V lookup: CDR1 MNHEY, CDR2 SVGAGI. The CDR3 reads CASGQAGGQYF. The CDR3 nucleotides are TGTGCCAGCGGACAGGCCGGGGGGCAGTACTTC.

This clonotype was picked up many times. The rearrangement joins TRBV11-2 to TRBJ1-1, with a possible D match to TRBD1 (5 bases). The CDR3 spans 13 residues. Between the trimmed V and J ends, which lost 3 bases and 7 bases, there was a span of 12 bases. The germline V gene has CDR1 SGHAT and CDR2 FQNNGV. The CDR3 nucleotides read TGTGCCAGCAGCTTGGACAATCGAGGTGAAGCTTTCTTT. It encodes CASSLDNRGEAFF. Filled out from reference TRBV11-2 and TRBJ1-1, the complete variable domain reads EAGVAQSPRYKIIEKRQSVAFWCNPISGHATLYWYQQILGQGPKLLIQFQNNGVVDDSQLPKDRFSAERLKGVDSTLKIQPAKLEDSAVYLCASSLDNRGEAFFGQGTRLTVV.

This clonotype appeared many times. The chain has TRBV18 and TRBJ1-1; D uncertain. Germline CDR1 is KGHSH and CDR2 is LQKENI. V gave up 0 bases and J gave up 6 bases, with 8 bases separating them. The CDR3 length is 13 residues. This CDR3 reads CASSPPPAAEAFF. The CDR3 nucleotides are TGTGCCAGCTCACCACCGCCCGCGGCTGAAGCTTTCTTT.

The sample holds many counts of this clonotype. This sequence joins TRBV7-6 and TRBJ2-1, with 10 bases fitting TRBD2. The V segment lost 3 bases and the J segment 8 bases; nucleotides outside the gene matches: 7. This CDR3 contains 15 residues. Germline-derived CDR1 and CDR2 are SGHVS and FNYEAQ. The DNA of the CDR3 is TGTGCCAGCAGCTTGGTAGGGACTAGCGTGCATGAGCAGTTCTTC. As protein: CASSLVGTSVHEQFF.

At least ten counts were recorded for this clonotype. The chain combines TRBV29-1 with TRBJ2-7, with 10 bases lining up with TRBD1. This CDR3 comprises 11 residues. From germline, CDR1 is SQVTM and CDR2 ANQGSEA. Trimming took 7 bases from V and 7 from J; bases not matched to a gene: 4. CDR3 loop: CSGQGAGEQYF. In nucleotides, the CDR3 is TGCAGCGGACAGGGGGCAGGGGAGCAGTACTTC.

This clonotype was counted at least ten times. Here the CDR3 DNA reads TGTGCCAGCAGCAACCGGGACAGGGGTTCGTACGAGCAGTACTTC. Encoded protein: CASSNRDRGSYEQYF. This chain joins TRBV7-9 and TRBJ2-7; TRBD1 matches at 10 bases. V shed 5 bases and J 4 bases; nucleotides not matched to a gene: 8. The CDR3 has 15 amino acids. Germline CDR1 is SEHNR and CDR2 is FQNEAQ (reference sequence).

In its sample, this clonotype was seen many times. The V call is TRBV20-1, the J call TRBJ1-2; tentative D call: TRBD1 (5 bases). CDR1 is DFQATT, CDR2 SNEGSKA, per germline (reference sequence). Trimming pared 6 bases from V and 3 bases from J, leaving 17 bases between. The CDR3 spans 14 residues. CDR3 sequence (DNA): TGCAGTGCAATCGCCCAGGGTGGGTACTATGGCTACACCTTC. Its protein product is CSAIAQGGYYGYTF.

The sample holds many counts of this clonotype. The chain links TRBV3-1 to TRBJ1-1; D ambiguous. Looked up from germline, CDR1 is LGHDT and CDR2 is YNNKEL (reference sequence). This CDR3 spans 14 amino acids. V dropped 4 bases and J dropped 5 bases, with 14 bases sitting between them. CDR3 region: CASSRGDSGTEAFF. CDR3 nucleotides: TGTGCCAGCAGCCGGGGTGACTCGGGTACTGAAGCTTTCTTT.